A single sample is the source of the 22 T cell receptor beta chains below, sequenced in a study of T cells in localized non-small cell lung cancer. The repertoire was sequenced with immunoSEQ multiplex PCR; TCRdb's copy has only in-frame clones and lacks some. The table has more than 15,000 clones, about 88% seen once. Source: peripheral blood, taken before any cancer treatment. The receptors come from a female donor of 60 years or more with stage III squamous cell lung carcinoma.

The chain has TRBV20-1 and TRBJ1-2; no clear D. Germline V gives CDR1 DFQATT, CDR2 SNEGSKA (reference sequence). This CDR3 region has 10 residues. Deletions cut 1 base from V and 8 bases from J, with 5 bases between. The CDR3 sequence is CSARGGGYTF. The CDR3, as DNA: TGCAGTGCTAGAGGCGGCGGCTACACCTTC.

This rearrangement joins TRBV5-6 to TRBJ1-1; 7 bases align to TRBD1. The V gene's germline CDR1 is SGHDT and CDR2 YYEEEE. V was clipped by 4 bases and J by 1 base; unmatched bases: 16. The CDR3 runs to 18 residues. CDR3 protein: CASSQTGNKEWKNTEAFF. CDR3 in DNA: TGTGCCAGCAGCCAGACAGGGAACAAGGAGTGGAAGAACACTGAAGCTTTCTTT.

V usage is TRBV9 and J usage is TRBJ2-1, with 12 positions matching TRBD2. The CDR3 totals 20 residues. Germline lookup yields CDR1 SGDLS and CDR2 YYNGEE. With V trimmed by 3 bases and J by 2 bases, 15 bases remained unmatched. CDR3 residues: CASSAPGPGGLAGTYNEQFF. CDR3 nucleotide sequence: TGTGCCAGCAGCGCCCCTGGTCCAGGAGGACTAGCGGGAACCTACAATGAGCAGTTCTTC.

This clone has a handful of counts. The CDR3 sequence is CSVEVGEKLFF. The CDR3 DNA reads TGCAGCGTTGAAGTGGGGGAAAAACTGTTTTTT. The V gene is TRBV29-1, the J gene TRBJ1-4, with unresolved D. CDR1 and CDR2 (germline): SQVTM, ANQGSEA. The CDR3 extends over 11 amino acids. The V and J ends lost 1 base and 8 bases respectively, with 5 bases between them.

The chain combines TRBV6-5 with TRBJ2-7, with D possibly TRBD1 on 6 matching bases. The CDR3 runs 15 residues. CDR1 is MNHEY, CDR2 SVGAGI, per germline. Between the trimmed V and J ends, which lost 6 bases and 7 bases, there was a span of 22 bases. The CDR3 bases are TGTGCCAGCAGCCCATTCCGGGACACCAACTGGGAGCAGTACTTC. Its protein is CASSPFRDTNWEQYF.

The chain combines TRBV25-1 with TRBJ2-7; maybe TRBD2 (6 bases). V was cut by 4 bases and J by 0 bases, with 7 bases left in between. Germline CDR1 reads MGHDK; CDR2 reads SYGVNS. The CDR3 consists of 13 residues. The CDR3 DNA reads as TGTGCCAGCAGTGCCGGGGGCTCCTACGAGCAGTACTTC. Translated: CASSAGGSYEQYF.

The chain joins TRBV2 to TRBJ1-2; no firm D call. Germline assignment: CDR1 SNHLY and CDR2 FYNNEI. CDR3 length: 13 residues. V lost 6 bases and J lost 0, with 8 bases in between. CDR3 DNA sequence: TGTGCCAGCAGGGTATTTACTAACTATGGCTACACCTTC. Translated: CASRVFTNYGYTF.

This chain uses TRBV6-1 with TRBJ2-1; 7 bases align to TRBD2. V shed 6 bases and J 6 bases; nucleotides not matched to a gene: 11. Germline loops: CDR1 MNHNS, CDR2 SASEGT. The CDR3 sequence is 15 residues long. For the CDR3, the DNA is TGTGCCAGCAGAGGGGAATTGGGCGGGGGCAATGAGCAGTTCTTC. It translates to CASRGELGGGNEQFF.

The chain has TRBV5-1 and TRBJ2-3; 13 bases align to TRBD2. CDR1 SGHRS and CDR2 YFSETQ come from the germline V gene. CDR3 length: 14 residues. J gave up 5 bases and V 4 bases, and 1 base lay outside the gene matches. In DNA form, the CDR3 reads TGCGCCAGCAGCCGGACTAGCGGGGGAGATACGCAGTATTTT. It translates to CASSRTSGGDTQYF.

The chain employs TRBV30 and TRBJ2-7; D is unresolved. The CDR3 has 12 amino acids. Per germline, CDR1 GTSNPN and CDR2 SVGIG (reference sequence). V was cut by 0 bases and J by 3 bases, with 6 bases left in between. The CDR3 region has the DNA TGTGCCTGGAGTGTAAGCTACTACGAGCAGTACTTC. Its translation: CAWSVSYYEQYF. The whole variable domain, filled in from reference TRBV30 and TRBJ2-7, reads SQTIHQWPATLVQPVGSPLSLECTVEGTSNPNLYWYRQAAGRGLQLLFYSVGIGQISSEVPQNLSASRPQDRQFILSSKKLLLSDSGFYLCAWSVSYYEQYFGPGTRLTVT.

The genes are TRBV7-2 and TRBJ1-1; D unresolved. V lost 3 bases to trimming and J lost 1 base, with 6 bases between them. Germline V CDR1 and CDR2: SGHTA, FQGNSA. The CDR3 consists of 13 residues. The CDR3 spells CASSFNGNTEAFF. CDR3 in DNA: TGTGCCAGCAGCTTTAACGGGAACACTGAAGCTTTCTTT.

The gene calls are TRBV18 and TRBJ2-7, with D maybe TRBD1 (5 bases). V lost 1 base to trimming and J lost 6 bases, with 7 bases between them. Germline CDR1 reads KGHSH; CDR2 reads LQKENI. This CDR3 region has 12 residues. CDR3 loop: CASSPLTGEQYF. As DNA, the CDR3 is TGTGCCAGCTCACCACTTACAGGCGAGCAGTACTTC.

J is TRBJ1-2 and V is TRBV5-1; TRBD1 matches 8 bases. This CDR3 contains 15 residues. The V gene end was trimmed by 3 bases and the J gene end by 2 bases; junction bases not matched to a gene: 6. Germline V gives CDR1 SGHRS, CDR2 YFSETQ. The CDR3 bases are TGCGCCAGCAGCTCGGGACAGGACAACAACTATGGCTACACCTTC. The encoded protein is CASSSGQDNNYGYTF.

The CDR3 reads CASSQDRDGDTQYF. In nucleotides, the CDR3 is TGCGCCAGCAGCCAAGATCGGGACGGTGATACGCAGTATTTT. The chain carries TRBV4-1 and TRBJ2-3; possibly TRBD1 or TRBD2 for D (5 bases each). The V and J ends lost 0 bases and 6 bases respectively, with 10 bases between them. CDR3 length equals 14 residues. Germline CDR1 and CDR2: MGHRA and YSYEKL.

This chain connects TRBV9 to TRBJ1-2, with D maybe TRBD1 (5 bases). Per the germline V gene, CDR1 is SGDLS and CDR2 is YYNGEE. The CDR3 loop spans 15 amino acids. V was cut by 3 bases and J by 5 bases, with 17 bases left in between. The CDR3: CASSGGVLTGYGYTF. Here the CDR3 DNA reads TGTGCCAGCAGCGGGGGGGTATTAACTGGGTATGGCTACACCTTC. Drawing the rest from reference TRBV9 and TRBJ1-2, the complete variable domain is DSGVTQTPKHLITATGQRVTLRCSPRSGDLSVYWYQQSLDQGLQFLIQYYNGEERAKGNILERFSAQQFPDLHSELNLSSLELGDSALYFCASSGGVLTGYGYTFGSGTRLTVV.

The rearrangement joins TRBV9 to TRBJ2-2, with no clear D. Trimming took 4 bases from V and 0 from J, leaving 13 bases between them. This CDR3 is 16 amino acids long. The V gene's germline CDR1 is SGDLS and CDR2 YYNGEE. The CDR3 here is CASSPWVFTNTGELFF. CDR3 nucleotide sequence: TGTGCCAGCAGCCCATGGGTCTTTACGAACACCGGGGAGCTGTTTTTT.

The gene calls are TRBV29-1 and TRBJ1-1; D remains ambiguous. This CDR3 comprises 14 residues. The V end lost 0 bases, the J end lost 7 bases, and 15 bases lay between the germline ends. The germline V gene encodes CDR1 SQVTM and CDR2 ANQGSEA. CDR3 sequence (DNA): TGCAGCGTTGAAGAGTTTGGGGTTATCAGTGAAGCTTTCTTT. Protein product: CSVEEFGVISEAFF.

The V and J genes are TRBV18 and TRBJ2-2; D remains unclear. V was pared by 8 bases and J by 0 bases, with 16 bases between. The germline V gene encodes CDR1 KGHSH and CDR2 LQKENI. The CDR3 sequence is 16 residues long. CDR3 nucleotides: TGTGCCAGCACAACGTCCTTGGAAGCGAACACCGGGGAGCTGTTTTTT. Translating it yields CASTTSLEANTGELFF.

This chain joins TRBV5-1 and TRBJ2-7; 10 bases map to TRBD1. V shed 0 bases, J shed 6 bases, and the junction held 15 bases outside the gene matches. This CDR3 region has 18 residues. Looked up from germline, CDR1 is SGHRS and CDR2 is YFSETQ. This CDR3 reads CASSLVEQGDRGHGEQYF. In DNA form, the CDR3 reads TGCGCCAGCAGCTTGGTTGAACAGGGAGACAGGGGGCACGGCGAGCAGTACTTC.

This chain's CDR3 is CASSLSPGGSSYEQYF. The CDR3 nucleotides are TGTGCCAGCAGCTTGTCCCCCGGTGGAAGCTCCTACGAGCAGTACTTC. V gene TRBV5-6 combines with J gene TRBJ2-7; unclear D gene. This CDR3 spans 16 amino acids. The germline V and J ends were trimmed by 1 base and 0 bases, with 14 bases remaining between them. Germline V gene sequence: CDR1 SGHDT, CDR2 YYEEEE.

This clone has just a few counts. The chain combines TRBV9 with TRBJ1-1; D is uncertain. CDR3 length: 14 residues. Germline CDR1 SGDLS, CDR2 YYNGEE. V shed 1 base and J shed 1 base, with 8 bases lying between them. The chain's CDR3 is CASSVSGENTEAFF. CDR3 bases: TGTGCCAGCAGCGTAAGTGGGGAGAACACTGAAGCTTTCTTT.

The rearrangement uses TRBV2 and TRBJ2-2; D is ambiguous. The germline V gene encodes CDR1 SNHLY and CDR2 FYNNEI. The V end lost 6 bases, the J end lost 2 bases, and 10 bases lay between the germline ends. The CDR3 length is 14 residues. CDR3 in amino acids: CASRQQRNTGELFF. The CDR3 region has the DNA TGTGCCAGCAGACAACAGCGAAACACCGGGGAGCTGTTTTTT.